A single sample gave rise to the 23 T cell receptor beta chains below, sequenced in a study of cytomegalovirus exposure and HLA in healthy donors. The PCR ran on 60 Vbeta and 13 Jbeta primers. Assay: immunoSEQ multiplex PCR; the TCRdb copy retains only in-frame clones and omits some. Seen here are about 130,000 clones, about three quarters observed once, and the top ten hold under 2%. Sequences were obtained from PBMCs. The receptors derive from a female donor in good health and CMV-seropositive.

This clone has only a few counts. For the CDR3, the DNA is TGTGCCAGCAGCCCAGGCCCCAGCTACGAGCAGTACTTC. This codes for CASSPGPSYEQYF. The chain carries TRBV11-2 and TRBJ2-7; D is ambiguous. CDR1 and CDR2 from the germline V gene are SGHAT and FQNNGV. Deletions cut 5 bases from V and 3 bases from J, with 11 bases between. The CDR3 has 13 residues.

This clone was recorded a few times. The chain employs TRBV6-6 and TRBJ1-4; no clear D. The CDR3 sequence is 14 residues long. V lost 8 bases and J 8 bases, leaving 18 bases between the germline ends. Germline CDR1 MNHNY, CDR2 SVGAGI (reference sequence). The CDR3: CASRNTFNSEKLFF. CDR3 nucleotide sequence: TGTGCCAGCCGCAACACGTTCAATTCGGAAAAACTGTTTTTT.

V usage is TRBV7-9 and J usage is TRBJ1-3; 7 bases are shared with TRBD1. The CDR3 spans 17 residues. The germline gives CDR1 SEHNR, CDR2 FQNEAQ (reference sequence). The trim removed 1 base at V and 0 bases at J, leaving 6 bases unmatched. CDR3 loop: CASSLGQGLYSGNTIYF. Here the CDR3 DNA reads TGTGCCAGCAGCTTAGGACAGGGATTATACTCTGGAAACACCATATATTTT.

The gene calls are TRBV6-5 and TRBJ2-1, with 9 bases lining up with TRBD2. V lost 2 bases, J lost 6 bases, and 5 bases stayed unmatched. This CDR3 is 15 amino acids long. Germline loops: CDR1 MNHEY, CDR2 SVGAGI. The CDR3 loop reads CASSYRLAGSNEQFF. The CDR3 DNA sequence: TGTGCCAGCAGTTACCGGCTAGCGGGATCCAATGAGCAGTTCTTC.

V gene TRBV7-2 combines with J gene TRBJ1-1, with D unresolved. The germline gives CDR1 SGHTA, CDR2 FQGNSA. The CDR3 is 12 residues long. The V gene lost 5 bases and the J gene lost 1 base, with 5 bases spanning the gap. CDR3 coding DNA: TGTGCCAGCAGCCAACAGAACACTGAAGCTTTCTTT. This encodes CASSQQNTEAFF.

The chain employs TRBV7-9 and TRBJ2-5, with TRBD2 matching over 13 bases. J was trimmed by 5 bases and V by 5 bases; bases with no gene match: 8. Looked up from germline, CDR1 is SEHNR and CDR2 is FQNEAQ (reference sequence). The CDR3 length is 16 residues. The CDR3 nucleotides are TGTGCCAGCAGCCCGCAAGAACTAGCGGGGGGGGAGACCCAGTACTTC. Its translation: CASSPQELAGGETQYF.

The rearrangement joins TRBV6-1 to TRBJ2-7; possible D gene TRBD1, 6 bases. Germline values: CDR1 MNHNS, CDR2 SASEGT. The germline V and J ends were trimmed by 7 bases and 5 bases, with 21 bases remaining between them. The CDR3 extends over 15 amino acids. CDR3 DNA: TGTGCCAGCATCGGACAGTTCCACCCCGGGGACGAGCAGTACTTC. It codes for CASIGQFHPGDEQYF.

Concerning this clone itself: The DNA is left out, because the CDR3 cannot be placed on it with certainty; the CDR3 is given as TCRdb lists it. V usage is TRBV29-1 and J usage is TRBJ2-5; the DNA was not compared with TRBD2, the D call given in the table. The CDR3 totals 15 residues, both ends included. Germline lookup yields CDR1 SQVTM and CDR2 ANQGSEA. CDR3 sequence reads: CSVARGTSGVALEYF.

This chain joins TRBV7-9 and TRBJ1-4; no firm D call. The CDR3 is 16 amino acids. V was cut by 2 bases and J by 4 bases, with 14 bases left in between. In germline, CDR1 is SEHNR, CDR2 FQNEAQ (reference sequence). The CDR3 region has the DNA TGTGCCAGCAGCTTAATTGCTAGACGGAGTAATGAAAAACTGTTTTTT. Translating gives CASSLIARRSNEKLFF.

The genes are TRBV6-1 and TRBJ2-3, with D hard to call. The CDR3 extends over 18 amino acids. Germline CDR1 is MNHNS and CDR2 is SASEGT. V lost 4 bases to trimming and J lost 0 bases, with 20 bases between them. The CDR3 protein is CASSVFAPLPTSTDTQYF. The CDR3 nucleotides read TGTGCCAGCAGTGTATTTGCCCCTTTGCCGACTAGCACAGATACGCAGTATTTT.

The J gene is TRBJ2-3, the V gene TRBV6-5; the match to TRBD2 covers 8 bases. Unmatched junction bases numbered 8, after V lost 5 bases and J lost 7 bases. Per the germline V gene, CDR1 is MNHEY and CDR2 is SVGAGI. There are 14 residues in the CDR3. The CDR3 nucleotides read TGTGCCAGCAGTGCGCCGGGGGGGATTTATACGCAGTATTTT. It encodes CASSAPGGIYTQYF.

The chain carries TRBV9 and TRBJ1-1; D is possibly TRBD1 (6 bases). Trimming took off 0 bases at V and 11 bases at J, with 17 bases between the two ends. The germline gives CDR1 SGDLS, CDR2 YYNGEE. The length of the CDR3 is 14 residues. The CDR3 loop is CASSVGNREGLAFF. The CDR3 DNA follows: TGTGCCAGCAGCGTAGGAAACAGGGAGGGCTTGGCTTTCTTT.

This clone was seen a handful of times. The V call is TRBV28, the J call TRBJ2-5; 12 nucleotides match TRBD2. With 3 bases clipped from V and 3 bases from J, the junction kept 8 bases outside the gene matches. The CDR3 extends over 17 amino acids. From germline, CDR1 is MDHEN and CDR2 SYDVKM. The CDR3, as DNA: TGTGCCAGCAGTTTGCTTCTAGCGGGGGGGCATGAAGAGACCCAGTACTTC. Translated: CASSLLLAGGHEETQYF. Supplemented by reference TRBV28 and TRBJ2-5, the full variable domain reads DVKVTQSSRYLVKRTGEKVFLECVQDMDHENMFWYRQDPGLGLRLIYFSYDVKMKEKGDIPEGYSVSREKKERFSLILESASTNQTSMYLCASSLLLAGGHEETQYFGPGTRLLVL.

J is TRBJ2-3 and V is TRBV27; D remains unclear. The CDR3 loop spans 15 amino acids. Trimming shortened V by 4 bases and J by 4 bases, and 15 bases separated the two germline ends. Per the germline V gene, CDR1 is MNHEY and CDR2 is SMNVEV (reference sequence). The CDR3 loop reads CASSSKGSSPDTQYF. The CDR3 DNA reads TGTGCCAGCAGTTCAAAAGGTAGTAGCCCAGATACGCAGTATTTT.

V and J are TRBV7-8 and TRBJ2-2; D may be TRBD1 (5 bases). V lost 5 bases and J lost 2, with 6 bases in between. Germline V gene data show CDR1 as SGHVS and CDR2 as FQNEAQ. The CDR3 spans 13 residues. CDR3 region: CASSRGNTGELFF. CDR3 DNA: TGTGCCAGCAGCAGGGGAAACACCGGGGAGCTGTTTTTT. Using reference TRBV7-8 and TRBJ2-2 for the parts outside the CDR3, the full variable domain is GAGVSQSPRYKVAKRGQDVALRCDPISGHVSLFWYQQALGQGPEFLTYFQNEAQLDKSGLPSDRFFAERPEGSVSTLKIQRTQQEDSAVYLCASSRGNTGELFFGEGSRLTVL.

The V call is TRBV27, the J call TRBJ2-1, with 11 nucleotides matching TRBD2. This CDR3 spans 14 amino acids. Germline V gene sequence: CDR1 MNHEY, CDR2 SMNVEV (reference sequence). V lost 8 bases and J lost 8; bases outside the gene matches: 8. The CDR3 here is CASAVSGRVDEQFF. CDR3 DNA sequence: TGTGCCAGCGCAGTTAGCGGGAGGGTGGATGAGCAGTTCTTC.

V usage is TRBV29-1 and J usage is TRBJ2-2; D possibly corresponds to TRBD1 (5 bases). The V gene's germline CDR1 is SQVTM and CDR2 ANQGSEA. CDR3 length: 15 amino acids. The V gene lost 6 bases and the J gene lost 4 bases, with 18 bases spanning the gap. The CDR3 region has the DNA TGCAGCGTACCCGGGCCAGGGATCTTCACCGGGGAGCTGTTTTTT. This codes for CSVPGPGIFTGELFF.

The chain combines TRBV28 with TRBJ1-5; a weak D match, TRBD1 (6 bases). Trimming pared 5 bases from V and 7 bases from J, leaving 15 bases between. The germline V gene encodes CDR1 MDHEN and CDR2 SYDVKM. The CDR3 runs to 14 residues. The CDR3 DNA sequence: TGTGCCAGCAGTCCAAACAGGGATGGACAGCCCCAGCATTTT. Translation: CASSPNRDGQPQHF.

The V call is TRBV30, the J call TRBJ2-5; 9 positions agree with TRBD1. The end of the DNA aligns better with TRBJ2-7, so the J call may be wrong. Germline V gives CDR1 GTSNPN, CDR2 SVGIG (reference sequence). CDR3 length: 14 residues. The CDR3 DNA reads TGTGCCTGGGGACAGGGGTGGGGATCGTACGAGCAGTACTTC. Protein sequence: CAWGQGWGSYEQYF.

V gene TRBV28 combines with J gene TRBJ2-7, with D hard to call. This CDR3 comprises 14 residues. The germline gives CDR1 MDHEN, CDR2 SYDVKM. The ends were cut back, 6 bases at V and 2 bases at J, with 14 bases in the middle. CDR3 residues: CASSRGDNPYEQYF. CDR3 DNA sequence: TGTGCCAGCAGCCGAGGCGATAACCCCTACGAGCAGTACTTC.

The chain links TRBV2 to TRBJ2-7, with 10 bases matching TRBD1. Trimming took 6 bases from V and 4 from J; bases not matched to a gene: 6. The germline gives CDR1 SNHLY, CDR2 FYNNEI. There are 14 residues in the CDR3. CDR3: CASRTGQGTYEQYF. For the CDR3, the DNA is TGTGCCAGCAGGACGGGACAGGGGACATACGAGCAGTACTTC. The variable domain in full, with the rest retrieved from reference TRBV2 and TRBJ2-7, is EPEVTQTPSHQVTQMGQEVILRCVPISNHLYFYWYRQILGQKVEFLVSFYNNEISEKSEIFDDQFSVERPDGSNFTLKIRSTKLEDSAMYFCASRTGQGTYEQYFGPGTRLTVT.

The chain links TRBV2 to TRBJ1-3; D possibly corresponds to TRBD1 (6 bases). The CDR3 contains 13 residues. V lost 8 bases and J lost 2, with 10 bases in between. Germline V gives CDR1 SNHLY, CDR2 FYNNEI. The CDR3 is CASGSGAGNTIYF. The CDR3 DNA reads as TGTGCCAGCGGTTCAGGGGCTGGAAACACCATATATTTT.

The sample holds a few counts of this clone. This chain connects TRBV5-1 to TRBJ2-7, with 12 nucleotides matching TRBD2. The V gene end was trimmed by 3 bases and the J gene end by 0 bases; junction bases not matched to a gene: 4. Germline V gene lookup returns CDR1 SGHRS and CDR2 YFSETQ. This CDR3 contains 16 residues. The CDR3 protein is CASSWGLAGLSYEQYF. For the CDR3, the DNA is TGCGCCAGCAGCTGGGGACTAGCGGGTCTCTCCTACGAGCAGTACTTC.